One T cell receptor beta chain is described in this entry. The germline V and J ends were trimmed by 2 bases and 9 bases, with 14 bases remaining between them. The CDR3 length is 13 residues. The germline V gene encodes CDR1 MNHEY and CDR2 SMNVEV (reference sequence). The sample comes from a study of cytotoxic CD8 clonotypes in ibrutinib-treated CLL. Sequencing used immunoSEQ multiplex PCR; TCRdb keeps in-frame clones, though not all of them. Seen here are about 330,000 clones, roughly 67% observed once, and the top ten hold 6.3%. J is TRBJ2-7 and V is TRBV27; D remains ambiguous. The receptor's source is a human donor with chronic lymphocytic leukemia. The sequencing used PBMCs, collected after 36 months of ibrutinib treatment. The CDR3 DNA follows: TGTGCCAGCAGTTTAAGGGTCAGTTTTAGGCAGTACTTC. This encodes CASSLRVSFRQYF.